This T cell receptor (beta chain) was observed in a study of T cell repertoires in cytomegalovirus infection. Study at large: Public TCR beta signatures marked donors with CMV infection and the matching HLA.

One entry per CDR3 protein, called by TCRdb with MiXCR from the reads. Of more than 150,000 distinct CDR3 sequences listed, about 15% were seen once; the top ten hold around a sixth. The CDR3 spans 16 residues. Looked up from germline, CDR1 is MNHEY and CDR2 is SVGEGT. The trim removed 5 bases at V and 6 bases at J, leaving 16 bases unmatched. Points from the study as a whole: CMV carriers having the relevant HLA were flagged by cumulative public TCR beta family frequency. The ex vivo response showed dominance by HLA-C-restricted CMV-specific TCR beta clonotypes.

This clonotype was found a few times. The target antigen is unknown. The chain has TRBV6-2 or TRBV6-3 and TRBJ2-7; TRBD2 matches at 7 bases. The sequencing input was CD8+ T cells from PBMCs. The TCR comes from a human donor in good health (CMV status not recorded). Some clones in this sample may be carry-over from other donors' samples. The CDR3 sequence is CASSRPPPAGLSEQYF. For the CDR3, the DNA is TGTGCCAGCAGTAGACCTCCCCCAGCGGGATTAAGCGAGCAGTACTTC.